The 10 T cell receptor beta chains below were found in one sample sequenced in a study of blood T cell repertoires in COVID-19. The data were produced by immunoSEQ multiplex PCR, yet TCRdb's version contains in-frame clones alone and is incomplete. The table shows approximately 70,000 clones, with roughly 80% occurring only once. The source material was peripheral blood. These TCRs come from a woman older than 75 with acute or convalescent COVID-19.

This chain links TRBV20-1 with TRBJ2-3; a possible D gene is TRBD2 (7 bases). V lost 3 bases and J 8 bases, leaving 18 bases between the germline ends. Germline-derived CDR1 and CDR2 are DFQATT and SNEGSKA (reference sequence). There are 14 residues in the CDR3. The CDR3 reads CSASLGGAVGTQYF. CDR3 DNA: TGCAGTGCTAGTTTAGGGGGGGCCGTAGGTACGCAGTATTTT.

The chain combines TRBV4-1 with TRBJ2-7; TRBD1 matches at 7 bases. This CDR3 contains 14 residues. Germline V gene data show CDR1 as MGHRA and CDR2 as YSYEKL. Germline trimming cut 5 bases from V and 2 bases from J; bases unmatched to any gene: 6. The CDR3 DNA sequence: TGCGCCAGCAGCTCACGACAGGGACCCTACGAGCAGTACTTC. Translation gives CASSSRQGPYEQYF.

This chain connects TRBV5-1 to TRBJ2-7, with D maybe TRBD1 (6 bases). This CDR3 has 15 amino acids. V was cut by 2 bases and J by 4 bases, with 16 bases left in between. Looked up from germline, CDR1 is SGHRS and CDR2 is YFSETQ. The CDR3 region is CASSFSTGILYEQYF. In DNA form, the CDR3 reads TGCGCCAGCAGCTTTAGCACAGGGATCCTTTACGAGCAGTACTTC.

V is TRBV5-1 and J is TRBJ2-3; 9 bases fit TRBD2. CDR1 and CDR2 (germline): SGHRS, YFSETQ. The CDR3 covers 19 residues. J lost 4 bases, V lost 0 bases, and 15 bases had no gene match. CDR3 DNA: TGCGCCAGCAGCTTGGCGGTTGGCGGGGGGGCCTATTTGGCAGATACGCAGTATTTT. Amino acids: CASSLAVGGGAYLADTQYF.

The genes are TRBV5-5 and TRBJ1-1; the match to TRBD1 covers 7 bases. The CDR3 is 14 residues long. V dropped 2 bases and J dropped 3; count of bases not matched to a gene: 4. Germline loops: CDR1 SGHKS, CDR2 YYEKEE (reference sequence). The CDR3 DNA sequence: TGTGCCAGCAGCTTACAGGGGTTGGACACTGAAGCTTTCTTT. As protein: CASSLQGLDTEAFF. The whole variable domain, remainder taken from reference TRBV5-5 and TRBJ1-1, is DAGVTQSPTHLIKTRGQQVTLRCSPISGHKSVSWYQQVLGQGPQFIFQYYEKEERGRGNFPDRFSARQFPNYSSELNVNALLLGDSALYLCASSLQGLDTEAFFGQGTRLTVV.

The V and J genes are TRBV5-1 and TRBJ2-3; 13 bases agree with TRBD2. Germline V gives CDR1 SGHRS, CDR2 YFSETQ. Trimming at V came to 4 bases and at J to 11 bases, leaving 13 bases not matched to a gene. This CDR3 is built from 16 residues. The CDR3 spells CASSQMTSGGPRGQYF. CDR3 in DNA: TGCGCCAGCAGCCAGATGACTAGCGGGGGGCCCCGTGGGCAGTATTTT. The variable domain in full, completed from reference TRBV5-1 and TRBJ2-3, reads KAGVTQTPRYLIKTRGQQVTLSCSPISGHRSVSWYQQTPGQGLQFLFEYFSETQRNKGNFPGRFSGRQFSNSRSEMNVSTLELGDSALYLCASSQMTSGGPRGQYFGPGTRLTVL.

J is TRBJ1-1 and V is TRBV6-5; 7 bases are a match to TRBD1. Germline CDR1 MNHEY, CDR2 SVGAGI. The length of the CDR3 is 15 residues. Trimming took 0 bases from V and 2 from J; bases not matched to a gene: 3. DNA of the CDR3: TGTGCCAGCAGTTACTCGGGACAGCTTAACACTGAAGCTTTCTTT. Translated: CASSYSGQLNTEAFF.

The genes are TRBV5-1 and TRBJ2-3; 16 nucleotides match TRBD2. Germline V gives CDR1 SGHRS, CDR2 YFSETQ. This CDR3 is built from 17 residues. V lost 8 bases to trimming and J lost 2 bases; unmatched junction nucleotides: 8. This CDR3 reads CASKGLAGGLFTDTQYF. CDR3 nucleotides: TGCGCCAGTAAGGGACTAGCGGGGGGGTTATTCACAGATACGCAGTATTTT.

This chain uses TRBV3-1 (or the pseudogene TRBV3-2) with TRBJ1-1; D unclear. CDR3 length: 13 residues. Germline V gene sequence: CDR1 LGHDT, CDR2 YNNKEL (reference sequence). V shed 4 bases and J shed 8 bases, with 14 bases lying between them. As DNA, the CDR3 is TGTGCCAGCAGCCGTGGTTGGGCGGGGGAAGCTTTCTTT. Amino acids: CASSRGWAGEAFF.

This rearrangement joins TRBV5-1 to TRBJ2-2; 8 bases line up with TRBD2. There are 16 residues in the CDR3. V trimming: 3 bases; J trimming: 0 bases; junction bases outside the gene matches: 4. Germline CDR1 reads SGHRS; CDR2 reads YFSETQ. The CDR3 here is CASSSRAGANTGELFF. Here the CDR3 DNA reads TGCGCCAGCAGCTCGAGAGCGGGGGCGAACACCGGGGAGCTGTTTTTT.